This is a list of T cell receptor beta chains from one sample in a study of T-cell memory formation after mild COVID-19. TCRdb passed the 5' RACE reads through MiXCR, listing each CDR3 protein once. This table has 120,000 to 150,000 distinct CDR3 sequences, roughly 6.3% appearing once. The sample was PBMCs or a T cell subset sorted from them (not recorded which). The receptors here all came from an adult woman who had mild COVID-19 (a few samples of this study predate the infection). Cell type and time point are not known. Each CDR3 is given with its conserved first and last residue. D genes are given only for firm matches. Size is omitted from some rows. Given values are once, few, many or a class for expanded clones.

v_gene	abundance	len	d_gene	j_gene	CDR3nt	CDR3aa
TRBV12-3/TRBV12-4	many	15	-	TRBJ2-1	TGTGCCAGCAGTTTAGGCGGGGAAGCCTACAATGAGCAGTTCTTC	CASSLGGEAYNEQFF
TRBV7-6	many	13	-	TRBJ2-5	TGTGCCAGCAGCTTAAGTAGCTTCGAGACCCAGTACTTC	CASSLSSFETQYF
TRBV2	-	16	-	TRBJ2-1	TGTGCCAGCAGTACGACAGCTACTACGCTGAACAATGAGCAGTTCTTC	CASSTTATTLNNEQFF
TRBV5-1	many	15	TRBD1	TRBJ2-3	TGCGCCAGCAGCTACCGGGACAGGAGCACAGATACGCAGTATTTT	CASSYRDRSTDTQYF
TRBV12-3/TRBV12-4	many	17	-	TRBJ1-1	TGTGCCAGCAGTTTATTCCCGAAACGGGGTGTGAACACTGAAGCTTTCTTT	CASSLFPKRGVNTEAFF
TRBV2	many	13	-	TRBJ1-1	TGTGCCAGCACTAGTCGGGGGAACACTGAAGCTTTCTTT	CASTSRGNTEAFF
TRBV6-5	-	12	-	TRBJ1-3	TGTGCCAGCACTTCGTCTGGAAACACCATATATTTT	CASTSSGNTIYF
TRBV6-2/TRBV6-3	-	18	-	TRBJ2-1	TGTGCCAGCAGTTATCTTTCGGGTAGCTGGAGCTCCTACAATGAGCAGTTCTTC	CASSYLSGSWSSYNEQFF
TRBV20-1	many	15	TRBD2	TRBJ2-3	TGCAGTGCTAGTGACGGACTAGCGGGGGGGTATACGCAGTATTTT	CSASDGLAGGYTQYF
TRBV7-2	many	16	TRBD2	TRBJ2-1	TGTGCCAGCAGCTTAAAATTCGGGGGACTAGCGGGATCGGGGCTCTTC	CASSLKFGGLAGSGLF
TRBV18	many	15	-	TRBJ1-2	TGTGCCAGCTCACGGGACTCCAACCGTAACTATGGCTACACCTTC	CASSRDSNRNYGYTF
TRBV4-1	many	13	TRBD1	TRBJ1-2	TGCGCCAGCAGCCAAGGGACAGGGGATGGCTACACCTTC	CASSQGTGDGYTF
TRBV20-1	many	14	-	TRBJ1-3	TGCAGTGCTTCGGACAGTATGATAGGAAACACCATATATTTT	CSASDSMIGNTIYF
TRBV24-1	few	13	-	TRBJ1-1	TGTGCCACCAGTGATTTTCTGGGGGATAGAGCTTTCTTT	CATSDFLGDRAFF
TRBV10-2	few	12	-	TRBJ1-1	TGCGCCAGCAGTTTTCAGTTCACTGAAGCTTTCTTT	CASSFQFTEAFF
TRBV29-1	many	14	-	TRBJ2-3	TGCAGCGTTCCTTTGGCGGGTCGCACAGATACGCAGTATTTT	CSVPLAGRTDTQYF
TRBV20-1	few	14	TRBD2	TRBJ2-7	TGCAGTGCTAGCGGCCGGGGACTATCGGACGAGCAGTACTTC	CSASGRGLSDEQYF
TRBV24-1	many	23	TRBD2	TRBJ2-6	TGTGCCACCAGTGATTCGATGGGACTAGCGGGGGGCCTCCTTAGTGCTGGGGCCAACGTCCTGACTTTC	CATSDSMGLAGGLLSAGANVLTF
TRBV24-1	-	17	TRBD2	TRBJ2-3	TGTGCCACCAGTGATCCCTCCCGCGGGAGCAGAACAGATACGCAGTATTTT	CATSDPSRGSRTDTQYF
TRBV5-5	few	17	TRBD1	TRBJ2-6	TGTGCCAGCAGCTGGGGACAGGGGGCAGGTGGGGCCAACGTCCTGACTTTC	CASSWGQGAGGANVLTF
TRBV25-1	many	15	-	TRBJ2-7	TGTGCCAGCAGTGAACAAGGTAGGAGTCGATACGAGCAGTACTTC	CASSEQGRSRYEQYF
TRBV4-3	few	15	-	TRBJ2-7	TGCGCCAGCAGCCAAGACCCAGGGCGCTCCTACGAGCAGTACTTC	CASSQDPGRSYEQYF
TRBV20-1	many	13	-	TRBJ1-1	TGCAGTGCGCCCCGGGGGATGGACACTGAAGCTTTCTTT	CSAPRGMDTEAFF
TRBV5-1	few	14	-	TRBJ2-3	TGCGCCAGCAGCTTGGCGGGAGTCACAGATACGCAGTATTTT	CASSLAGVTDTQYF
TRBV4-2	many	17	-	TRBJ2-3	TGTGCCAGCAGCCAAGAGGTAGGGGACACATCTACAGATACGCAGTATTTT	CASSQEVGDTSTDTQYF
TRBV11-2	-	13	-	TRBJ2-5	TGTGCCAGCAGCCGGGGACCGGCTGAGACCCAGTACTTC	CASSRGPAETQYF
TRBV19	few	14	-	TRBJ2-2	TGTGCCAGTAAGGGGGGGCTGGACACCGGGGAGCTGTTTTTT	CASKGGLDTGELFF
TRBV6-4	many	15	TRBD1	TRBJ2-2	TGTGCCAGCAGTGGACAGGGGACGTCCACCGGGGAGCTGTTTTTT	CASSGQGTSTGELFF
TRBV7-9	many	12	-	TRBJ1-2	TGTGCCAGCAGCCCCACGGCCTATGGCTACACCTTC	CASSPTAYGYTF
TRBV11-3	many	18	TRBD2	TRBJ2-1	TGTGCCAGCAGCTTCAAAGGGATTAGCGGGAAGAGTTACAATGAGCAGTTCTTC	CASSFKGISGKSYNEQFF
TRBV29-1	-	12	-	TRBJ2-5	TGCAGCGCCCGACCGCGGCCCGGGGCCCAGTACTTC	CSARPRPGAQYF
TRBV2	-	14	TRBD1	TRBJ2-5	TGTGCCAGCAGTGTGACAGGGGGCCAAGAGACCCAGTACTTC	CASSVTGGQETQYF